Given below is one T cell receptor (beta chain) in context. Treatment in this sample: 15 to 20 received Ad26.COV2.S at low or high dose, single or two shots; 5 received placebo; per-sample allocation not given. Specimens were obtained on day 63 following the first vaccine or placebo injection. This specimen comes from a study of Ad26.COV2.S vaccination and SARS-CoV-2 variants. The protocol was immunoSEQ multiplex PCR, while the TCRdb copy is restricted to in-frame clones and leaves out a portion. Seen here are 360,000 or so clones, roughly 90% observed once, and the top ten hold approximately 1.9%. The CDR3 totals 14 residues. From germline, CDR1 is LGHDT and CDR2 YNNKEL (reference sequence). The germline V and J ends were trimmed by 1 base and 1 base, with 7 bases remaining between them.

This sequence originates from a person between 18 and 65 years old who received the Ad26.COV2.S COVID-19 vaccine or a placebo. This chain joins TRBV3-1 (or the pseudogene TRBV3-2) and TRBJ1-1; tentative D call: TRBD1 (5 bases). Sample: peripheral blood, taken in a trial of Ad26.COV2.S vaccine versus placebo. The CDR3, as DNA: TGTGCCAGCAGCCAAGGGACACAGAACACTGAAGCTTTCTTT. Translation: CASSQGTQNTEAFF.